This T cell receptor beta chain was captured by sequencing in a study of shared clonotypes between healthy human individuals. Study-wide findings and caveats: Depth was large, yet rarefaction showed that sorted-subset sequencing was incomplete. In a few donors, around 5% of naive CD4 clonotypes appeared in common.

Several immunoSEQ plates held equal portions of the genomic DNA taken from each subset. The assay was immunoSEQ multiplex PCR, and TCRdb's table has in-frame clones only and misses some. Altogether around 690,000 clones are present, less than 95% being singletons, with the ten largest covering approximately 35%. For this clone: Antigen: not known.

To make CD8 memory, CD45RO+ cells were put together with CCR7-negative CD45RA+ TemRA cells. V gave up 1 base and J gave up 6 bases, with 11 bases separating them. CDR3 size: 13 residues. CDR1 and CDR2 from the germline V gene are SGHRS and YFSETQ. This receptor was taken from a man younger than 30 in good health. Some clones in this sample may be carry-over from other donors' samples. The specimen sequenced was memory CD8+ T cells from PBMCs. Subset described: CD45RO+ cells pooled with CCR7-negative TemRA cells. The chain is built from TRBV5-1 and TRBJ2-7; a weak D match, TRBD2 (6 bases). Written as DNA, the CDR3 is TGCGCCAGCAGCTTGATTCTGGGAGGCGAGCAGTACTTC. Its protein is CASSLILGGEQYF.